The 29 T cell receptor beta chains in this list originate from one sample, sequenced in a study of shared clonotypes between healthy human individuals. Generated by immunoSEQ multiplex PCR, the TCRdb table keeps only in-frame clones and is missing some. The sample carries hundreds of thousands of clones, roughly 96% recorded once. CD45RO-negative, CCR7-positively selected cells formed the naive CD8 fraction, excluding terminally differentiated effector memory CD45RA+ cells. Sequenced material: naive CD8+ T cells sorted from blood. The receptors derive from a woman in her 30s in good health.

The chain recombines TRBV27 with TRBJ2-2, with D unresolved. This CDR3 comprises 14 residues. V was cut by 6 bases and J by 5 bases, with 13 bases left in between. The germline V gene has CDR1 MNHEY and CDR2 SMNVEV (reference sequence). CDR3: CASSHGWVTGELFF. CDR3 coding DNA: TGTGCCAGCAGCCATGGGTGGGTGACCGGGGAGCTGTTTTTT.

V gene TRBV5-1 combines with J gene TRBJ2-2, with D hard to call. The ends were cut back, 1 base at V and 8 bases at J, with 3 bases in the middle. Germline V gene data show CDR1 as SGHRS and CDR2 as YFSETQ. The CDR3 has 11 amino acids. The CDR3 DNA follows: TGCGCCAGCAGCTTGTATGGGGAGCTGTTTTTT. Its protein product is CASSLYGELFF.

The V gene is TRBV9, the J gene TRBJ2-1; unclear D gene. The ends were cut back, 5 bases at V and 8 bases at J, with 11 bases in the middle. The CDR3 consists of 12 residues. Germline CDR1 reads SGDLS; CDR2 reads YYNGEE. CDR3 nucleotides: TGTGCCAGCAGTGGATTAGTGGATGAGCAGTTCTTC. Protein product: CASSGLVDEQFF. Using reference TRBV9 and TRBJ2-1 for the parts outside the CDR3, the full variable domain is DSGVTQTPKHLITATGQRVTLRCSPRSGDLSVYWYQQSLDQGLQFLIQYYNGEERAKGNILERFSAQQFPDLHSELNLSSLELGDSALYFCASSGLVDEQFFGPGTRLTVL.

The rearrangement uses TRBV11-3 and TRBJ2-7; D remains ambiguous. CDR3 length equals 13 residues. Germline CDR1 reads SGHNT; CDR2 reads YENEEA. V lost 0 bases and J 0 bases, leaving 3 bases between the germline ends. The CDR3 reads CASSLESSYEQYF. The CDR3 coding sequence is TGTGCCAGCAGCTTAGAGAGCTCCTACGAGCAGTACTTC.

The CDR3 sequence: CAISDSPPRGSGPYEQYF. Here the CDR3 DNA reads TGTGCCATCAGTGACTCCCCCCCCCGCGGAAGCGGACCCTACGAGCAGTACTTC. This chain uses TRBV10-3 with TRBJ2-7, with D tentatively TRBD2 (5 bases). The CDR3 length is 18 residues. CDR1 and CDR2 (germline): ENHRY, SYGVKD. Deletions cut 3 bases from V and 2 bases from J, with 23 bases between.

This sequence joins TRBV5-4 and TRBJ1-1; D is perhaps TRBD1 (5 bases). Germline CDR1 reads SGHNT; CDR2 reads YYREEE (reference sequence). The CDR3 consists of 15 residues. Trimming removed 4 bases from V and 0 bases from J, with 13 bases in between. The CDR3 coding sequence is TGTGCCAGCAGCGGGGGACGGTCCATGAACACTGAAGCTTTCTTT. This sequence encodes CASSGGRSMNTEAFF.

The gene calls are TRBV6-4 and TRBJ2-7; no definite D call. V gave up 3 bases and J gave up 0 bases, with 6 bases separating them. CDR3 length: 13 residues. The V gene's germline CDR1 is MRHNA and CDR2 SNTAGT. The CDR3 DNA follows: TGTGCCAGCAGTGAGGGCAGCTCCTACGAGCAGTACTTC. It translates to CASSEGSSYEQYF.

In this sample, this clone turned up once. V is TRBV7-9 and J is TRBJ2-5, with D possibly being TRBD2 (6 bases). The CDR3 has 15 amino acids. Germline CDR1 is SEHNR and CDR2 is FQNEAQ (reference sequence). Trimming cost V 5 bases and J 9 bases, with 22 bases left between them. CDR3 sequence: CASSPRWDSRSAQYF. The CDR3 DNA follows: TGTGCCAGCAGCCCCAGGTGGGACTCCAGATCGGCCCAGTACTTC.

J is TRBJ2-1 and V is TRBV21-1; TRBD1 is the table's D call, not checked against the DNA. TRBV21-1 is classified as a pseudogene. The CDR3 sequence is 20 residues long. The CDR3 DNA sequence: TGTGCCAGCACCAACCCCCCCGGACAGGGGGCCCCCAGCACCTACAATGAGCAGTTCTTC. It encodes CASTNPPGQGAPSTYNEQFF.

The genes are TRBV28 and TRBJ2-7; 9 nucleotides match TRBD2. Germline V gene lookup returns CDR1 MDHEN and CDR2 SYDVKM. The CDR3 covers 15 residues. V was clipped by 6 bases and J by 1 base; unmatched bases: 7. The CDR3 sequence is CASRPGLAFSYEQYF. The CDR3 DNA follows: TGTGCCAGCAGACCGGGACTAGCTTTTTCCTACGAGCAGTACTTC.

This clone was found a few times. This chain links TRBV6-5 with TRBJ2-7; 9 nucleotides align to TRBD2. Per the germline V gene, CDR1 is MNHEY and CDR2 is SVGAGI. There are 15 residues in the CDR3. V lost 0 bases, J lost 3 bases, and 3 bases stayed unmatched. DNA for the CDR3: TGTGCCAGCAGTTACTCGAAACTAGCGGGCTACGAGCAGTACTTC. Protein: CASSYSKLAGYEQYF.

The rearrangement links TRBV2 to TRBJ2-1; D gene ambiguous. The V gene's germline CDR1 is SNHLY and CDR2 FYNNEI. The CDR3 consists of 11 residues. Trimming took 4 bases from V and 7 from J, leaving 5 bases between them. The chain's CDR3 is CASSVGNEQFF. The CDR3 DNA sequence: TGTGCCAGCAGTGTAGGTAATGAGCAGTTCTTC.

The chain carries TRBV11-2 and TRBJ2-7; 7 bases line up with TRBD2. CDR3 length: 16 residues. The trim removed 3 bases at V and 2 bases at J, leaving 10 bases unmatched. In germline, CDR1 is SGHAT, CDR2 FQNNGV. CDR3: CASSLFWRGGTYEQYF. The CDR3 DNA sequence: TGTGCCAGCAGCTTGTTCTGGCGGGGAGGGACCTACGAGCAGTACTTC. The full variable domain, with the rest looked up from reference TRBV11-2 and TRBJ2-7, is EAGVAQSPRYKIIEKRQSVAFWCNPISGHATLYWYQQILGQGPKLLIQFQNNGVVDDSQLPKDRFSAERLKGVDSTLKIQPAKLEDSAVYLCASSLFWRGGTYEQYFGPGTRLTVT.

V usage is TRBV7-6 and J usage is TRBJ1-2, with 9 bases aligning to TRBD1. Per germline, CDR1 SGHVS and CDR2 FNYEAQ. The CDR3 extends over 14 amino acids. The V segment lost 5 bases and the J segment 5 bases; nucleotides outside the gene matches: 6. CDR3 bases: TGTGCCAGCAGCCCGACAGGGGGTCCGTATGGCTACACCTTC. Translation gives CASSPTGGPYGYTF.

The chain carries TRBV25-1 and TRBJ2-2; D might be TRBD2 (5 bases). Germline V CDR1 and CDR2: MGHDK, SYGVNS. Trimming shortened V by 4 bases and J by 0 bases, and 9 bases separated the two germline ends. This CDR3 contains 15 residues. The CDR3 nucleotides read TGTGCCAGCAGTGGCGCTAGCTCGAACACCGGGGAGCTGTTTTTT. Translation: CASSGASSNTGELFF.

The chain is built from TRBV27 and TRBJ1-5; no clear D. Germline-derived CDR1 and CDR2 are MNHEY and SMNVEV (reference sequence). The V and J ends lost 3 bases and 7 bases respectively, with 19 bases between them. The CDR3 spans 16 residues. The CDR3: CASSLSFGELGQPQHF. CDR3 sequence (DNA): TGTGCCAGCAGTTTGTCGTTTGGGGAACTTGGGCAGCCCCAGCATTTT.

The chain recombines TRBV27 with TRBJ1-2; 12 bases fit TRBD1. V shed 5 bases and J 6 bases; nucleotides not matched to a gene: 4. From germline, CDR1 is MNHEY and CDR2 SMNVEV (reference sequence). The CDR3 extends over 14 amino acids. CDR3: CASSPWDRGHGYTF. In DNA form, the CDR3 reads TGTGCCAGCAGTCCCTGGGACAGGGGGCATGGCTACACCTTC.

The gene calls are TRBV14 and TRBJ2-7, with 9 bases aligning to TRBD1. After removal of 3 bases from V and 1 base from J, the junction contained 4 bases not matched to a gene. The CDR3 covers 15 residues. The germline V gene encodes CDR1 SGHDN and CDR2 FVKESK. Written as DNA, the CDR3 is TGTGCCAGCAGCCACCTCGGGACAGGGTCCTACGAGCAGTACTTC. Protein: CASSHLGTGSYEQYF.

The CDR3 sequence: CASSLGQTTEAFF. The CDR3 DNA is TGTGCCAGCAGTTTAGGGCAAACCACTGAAGCTTTCTTT. This sequence joins TRBV27 and TRBJ1-1; D gene ambiguous. Germline V CDR1 and CDR2: MNHEY, SMNVEV (reference sequence). The V and J ends lost 2 bases and 4 bases respectively, with 8 bases between them. CDR3 size: 13 residues.

In the case of this clone: At one end the junction does not follow the germline gene, possibly because of a read error. V usage is TRBV2 and J usage is TRBJ1-5, with D possibly matching TRBD1 (6 bases). This CDR3 comprises 16 residues. CDR1 and CDR2 from the germline V gene are SNHLY and FYNNEI. CDR3 sequence reads: CASREEVGQFNQPQHF. For the CDR3, the DNA is TGTGCCAGCAGAGAAGAAGTTGGACAGTTCAATCAGCCCCAGCATTTT.

On this clone: The same CDR3 can be traced to other DNA sequences in this sample. The chain employs TRBV9 and TRBJ2-7; TRBD2 aligns across 7 bases. Per the germline V gene, CDR1 is SGDLS and CDR2 is YYNGEE. The CDR3 spans 15 residues. The V and J ends lost 0 bases and 3 bases, in that order; junction bases with no gene match: 6. The CDR3 loop reads CASSVGLADNYEQYF. The CDR3, as DNA: TGTGCCAGCAGCGTAGGGCTAGCGGACAACTACGAGCAGTACTTC.

The rearrangement links TRBV4-1 to TRBJ2-7, with 7 bases fitting TRBD2. From germline, CDR1 is MGHRA and CDR2 YSYEKL. CDR3 length: 18 amino acids. J was trimmed by 4 bases and V by 0 bases; bases with no gene match: 15. CDR3 loop: CASSQDPREGLWRYEQYF. The CDR3 bases are TGCGCCAGCAGCCAAGATCCGAGGGAGGGACTGTGGAGATACGAGCAGTACTTC.

The rearrangement links TRBV28 to TRBJ2-2; 9 bases map to TRBD1. Germline lookup yields CDR1 MDHEN and CDR2 SYDVKM. The CDR3 spans 17 residues. J was trimmed by 4 bases and V by 4 bases; bases with no gene match: 10. The CDR3 sequence: CASSYRDRVALTGELFF. CDR3 bases: TGTGCCAGCAGTTACCGGGACAGGGTGGCTCTCACCGGGGAGCTGTTTTTT.

The chain joins TRBV5-6 to TRBJ2-7; maybe TRBD1 (6 bases). The CDR3 sequence is 13 residues long. V was pared by 4 bases and J by 2 bases, with 10 bases between. Germline loops: CDR1 SGHDT, CDR2 YYEEEE. CDR3 sequence: CASSTGHPYEQYF. DNA for the CDR3: TGTGCCAGCAGCACGGGACACCCCTACGAGCAGTACTTC.

This sequence joins TRBV27 and TRBJ2-5, with 7 bases lining up with TRBD1. Germline trimming cut 6 bases from V and 3 bases from J; bases unmatched to any gene: 10. Per the germline V gene, CDR1 is MNHEY and CDR2 is SMNVEV (reference sequence). The CDR3 sequence is 15 residues long. CDR3 nucleotides: TGTGCCAGCAGGACGACAGGGTTTGGAAAAGAGACCCAGTACTTC. It translates to CASRTTGFGKETQYF.

V is TRBV28 and J is TRBJ2-7; D uncertain. The CDR3 is 14 amino acids. V shed 7 bases and J shed 2 bases, with 15 bases lying between them. Germline CDR1 reads MDHEN; CDR2 reads SYDVKM. CDR3 nucleotide sequence: TGTGCCAGCACCCCGAGCGAGAAGGCCTACGAGCAGTACTTC. Translated, it gives CASTPSEKAYEQYF.

This clone showed up just once. The chain recombines TRBV28 with TRBJ1-4; D call uncertain. Germline lookup yields CDR1 MDHEN and CDR2 SYDVKM. CDR3 length equals 14 residues. V was trimmed by 3 bases and J by 3 bases, leaving 8 bases between them. CDR3 residues: CASSFDGSNEKLFF. CDR3 DNA: TGTGCCAGCAGTTTTGACGGTTCTAATGAAAAACTGTTTTTT.

The CDR3 sequence is CASSLTGSGEQFF. Here the CDR3 DNA reads TGTGCCAGCAGCTTGACCGGGAGTGGTGAGCAGTTCTTC. The V gene is TRBV5-4, the J gene TRBJ2-1, with D possibly being TRBD2 (6 bases). The CDR3 has 13 residues. Per germline, CDR1 SGHNT and CDR2 YYREEE (reference sequence). Trimming left V 1 base short and J 9 bases short, with 11 bases between. Supplemented by reference TRBV5-4 and TRBJ2-1, the full variable domain reads ETGVTQSPTHLIKTRGQQVTLRCSSQSGHNTVSWYQQALGQGPQFIFQYYREEENGRGNFPPRFSGLQFPNYSSELNVNALELDDSALYLCASSLTGSGEQFFGPGTRLTVL.

The chain is built from TRBV11-2 and TRBJ2-3, with D uncertain. Trimming pared 0 bases from V and 5 bases from J, leaving 9 bases between. This CDR3 is built from 14 residues. Germline CDR1 and CDR2: SGHAT and FQNNGV. The CDR3 DNA reads as TGTGCCAGCAGCTTAGAGTTTTCCCGAGATACGCAGTATTTT. This encodes CASSLEFSRDTQYF.